Below are 15 T cell receptor beta chains sequenced from a single sample in a study of identical twins. MiXCR, run by TCRdb on the 5' RACE reads, gives a single entry per CDR3 protein. The data show about 550,000 distinct CDR3 sequences, around 20% seen once. In addition, the sample was reused for a study of yellow fever vaccine responses in identical twins.

The specimen sequenced was CD4+ T cells sorted from blood. The receptors originated from a woman aged 18-29 years in good health.

The gene calls are TRBV5-1 and TRBJ2-3, with 11 bases matching TRBD2. The V and J ends lost 2 bases and 5 bases, in that order; junction bases with no gene match: 7. The CDR3 is made up of 16 amino acids. Germline CDR1 SGHRS, CDR2 YFSETQ. For the CDR3, the DNA is TGCGCCAGCAGCTTCGGGACTAGCGGAAATCAAGATACGCAGTATTTT. Amino acids: CASSFGTSGNQDTQYF.

In this sample, this clonotype turned up a few times. This chain uses TRBV11-2 with TRBJ2-5; 11 bases align to TRBD2. V lost 1 base and J lost 5; bases outside the gene matches: 18. The CDR3 is 20 residues long. Per the germline V gene, CDR1 is SGHAT and CDR2 is FQNNGV. In nucleotides, the CDR3 is TGTGCCAGCAGCTTAGGGGGGACTAGCGGTTGGGGGAAGGGGCTGGAGACCCAGTACTTC. This encodes CASSLGGTSGWGKGLETQYF.

This chain connects TRBV12-3 or TRBV12-4 to TRBJ2-5; 9 positions agree with TRBD2. J was trimmed by 1 base and V by 5 bases; bases with no gene match: 8. The CDR3 runs 16 residues. CDR3 bases: TGTGCCAGCAGTCCACCTGGACTAGCGCCCCAAGAGACCCAGTACTTC. Encoded protein: CASSPPGLAPQETQYF.

This chain uses TRBV5-1 with TRBJ2-6; 7 bases line up with TRBD1. Germline loops: CDR1 SGHRS, CDR2 YFSETQ. The CDR3 consists of 18 residues. J was trimmed by 2 bases and V by 6 bases; bases with no gene match: 14. The CDR3 region has the DNA TGCGCCAGCACCCGGCGCGATCCTACAGGGGCTGGGGCCAACGTCCTGACTTTC. As protein: CASTRRDPTGAGANVLTF.

The V gene is TRBV6-1, the J gene TRBJ1-4; D is perhaps TRBD1 (6 bases). In germline, CDR1 is MNHNS, CDR2 SASEGT. V dropped 6 bases and J dropped 8 bases, with 16 bases sitting between them. The CDR3 loop spans 14 amino acids. CDR3 residues: CASSRGQRVEKLFF. The DNA of the CDR3 is TGTGCCAGCAGCCGAGGACAGCGAGTAGAAAAACTGTTTTTT.

The chain is built from TRBV4-2 and TRBJ2-2; either TRBD1 or TRBD2 may fit D (5 bases each). Trimming removed 5 bases at V and 3 bases at J, with 22 bases between. The CDR3 sequence is 18 residues long. CDR1 and CDR2 from the germline V gene are LGHNA and YNFKEQ. CDR3 DNA: TGTGCCAGCAGCGTCGGGGACCCACTTTCGAGGGACACCGGGGAGCTGTTTTTT. Amino acid sequence: CASSVGDPLSRDTGELFF.

The sample holds many counts of this clonotype. The CDR3 DNA reads as TGTGCCAGCAGCTTACAGGGGTACGATACGCAGTATTTT. Protein: CASSLQGYDTQYF. The chain employs TRBV7-6 and TRBJ2-3, with D maybe TRBD1 (6 bases). The CDR3 length is 13 residues. The germline CDR1 and CDR2 sequences are SGHVS and FNYEAQ. Trimming stripped 2 bases from V and 6 bases from J, with 9 bases between.

The chain joins TRBV18 to TRBJ1-1, with D possibly being TRBD1 (5 bases). V was cut by 5 bases and J by 1 base, with 17 bases left in between. CDR3 length: 16 amino acids. The germline V gene encodes CDR1 KGHSH and CDR2 LQKENI. The CDR3 reads CASSSSPQGGNTEAFF. In DNA, the CDR3 is TGTGCCAGCTCATCTTCACCTCAGGGAGGGAACACTGAAGCTTTCTTT.

This clonotype has just a few counts. V and J are TRBV5-5 and TRBJ2-1; the match to TRBD2 covers 8 bases. The germline gives CDR1 SGHKS, CDR2 YYEKEE (reference sequence). Trimming took 5 bases from V and 5 from J; bases not matched to a gene: 3. This CDR3 spans 13 amino acids. CDR3 in amino acids: CASRAGGHNEQFF. For the CDR3, the DNA is TGTGCCAGCAGGGCGGGGGGTCACAATGAGCAGTTCTTC.

The chain couples TRBV5-1 to TRBJ1-6, with a weak D call TRBD1 (6 bases). The CDR3 sequence is 15 residues long. Germline V CDR1 and CDR2: SGHRS, YFSETQ. Trimming took off 0 bases at V and 9 bases at J, with 13 bases between the two ends. CDR3 in amino acids: CASSLVGGRGSPLHF. The CDR3 region has the DNA TGCGCCAGCAGCTTGGTTGGGGGGCGCGGTTCACCCCTCCACTTT.

The chain has TRBV7-8 and TRBJ2-2; D is tentatively TRBD1 or TRBD2 (7 bases each). CDR3 length: 16 residues. V gave up 5 bases and J gave up 7 bases, with 20 bases separating them. Germline CDR1 reads SGHVS; CDR2 reads FQNEAQ. CDR3 DNA: TGTGCCAGCAGCCACGGGGAGGGGGCGAGAATCGGGGAGCTGTTTTTT. Protein: CASSHGEGARIGELFF.

The chain employs TRBV14 and TRBJ2-3, with TRBD2 identical over 8 bases. The CDR3 is 13 residues long. Germline CDR1 SGHDN, CDR2 FVKESK. V was pared by 1 base and J by 11 bases, with 5 bases of the junction left unmatched. CDR3 bases: TGTGCCAGCAGCCAAGCGAGCGGGGGCAAGCAGTATTTT. Translating gives CASSQASGGKQYF.

This clonotype was counted a few times. The chain has TRBV7-2 and TRBJ2-2, with D perhaps TRBD2 (5 bases). This CDR3 has 14 residues. Germline CDR1 is SGHTA and CDR2 is FQGNSA. V was shortened by 4 bases and J by 2 bases, with 8 bases between the two germline ends. The CDR3 nucleotides read TGTGCCAGCAGCTCCTGGACTAACACCGGGGAGCTGTTTTTT. Protein sequence: CASSSWTNTGELFF.

The genes are TRBV19 and TRBJ2-5; possible D gene TRBD1, 6 bases. Germline CDR1 and CDR2: LNHDA and SQIVND (reference sequence). The CDR3 loop spans 15 amino acids. Trimming stripped 0 bases from V and 7 bases from J, with 15 bases between. CDR3 region: CASSIDLGALGTQYF. CDR3 DNA sequence: TGTGCCAGTAGTATAGATCTGGGGGCACTTGGGACCCAGTACTTC.

This clonotype has just a few counts. The V gene is TRBV20-1, the J gene TRBJ2-7; D remains ambiguous. CDR3 length: 12 residues. Germline CDR1 and CDR2: DFQATT and SNEGSKA (reference sequence). V was cut by 1 base and J by 0 bases, with 4 bases left in between. CDR3 protein: CSARAVSYEQYF. The CDR3 bases are TGCAGTGCTAGAGCGGTCTCCTACGAGCAGTACTTC.